This T cell receptor beta chain was captured by sequencing in a study of cytomegalovirus exposure and HLA in healthy donors. For the study at large: Sequencing of about 200 million T cells in an earlier analysis found 100 million or so unique TCR beta sequences.

Germline CDR1 is MDHEN and CDR2 is SYDVKM. With 8 bases removed from V and 2 bases from J, the gap between germline ends came to 13 bases. The CDR3 sequence is 14 residues long. Turning to this clone: What it recognizes is unknown.

A multiplex PCR was run with 60 Vbeta primers and 13 Jbeta primers. Only in-frame clones appear in the TCRdb table, and some are missing; sequencing was by immunoSEQ multiplex PCR. This sample carries about 48,000 clones, with approximately 1% going to the ten biggest clones. Study findings and constraints: Across donors, most TCRs were seen rarely, yet some public ones were widespread. What a later analysis showed was that several of the most significant clusters appeared linked to common viral pathogens.

Sequencing was done on a sample of PBMCs. The chain is built from TRBV28 and TRBJ1-5; a possible D gene is TRBD1 (5 bases). This receptor was obtained from a woman in her forties in good health and CMV-seronegative. The CDR3 spells CASSSGGGNQPQHF. CDR3 nucleotide sequence: TGTGCCAGCTCGTCTGGGGGGGGCAATCAGCCCCAGCATTTT.